The rows below give T cell receptor beta chains drawn from one sample of a study of blood T cell repertoires in COVID-19. Using immunoSEQ multiplex PCR, the repertoire was profiled, and TCRdb retains in-frame clones only, with some absent. The data hold about 270,000 clones, with around 93% observed a single time. Sequencing input: PBMCs or T cells enriched from blood (not recorded which). These receptors were collected from a man aged 40-55 years who had been exposed to COVID-19. Each CDR3 is given with its conserved first and last residue. A D gene is named only where the DNA matches it firmly. Size tells how often a clone was seen (once, few, many) or the class of an expanded clone, and some rows leave it out.

j_call | clone_size | v_call | d_call | cdr3_aa | cdr3_nt
TRBJ2-5 | . | TRBV30 | TRBD2 | CAWAGLAIQETQYF | TGTGCCTGGGCGGGACTAGCCATCCAAGAGACCCAGTACTTC
TRBJ2-1 | once | TRBV5-5 | TRBD2 | CASSFTAGTSNNEQFF | TGTGCCAGCAGCTTCACCGCCGGGACTAGCAACAATGAGCAGTTCTTC
TRBJ2-2 | . | TRBV12-5 | . | CASGRTANTGELFF | TGTGCTAGTGGTCGGACAGCCAACACCGGGGAGCTGTTTTTT
TRBJ2-7 | . | TRBV19 | TRBD1 | CASSIGTGQGSYEQYF | TGTGCCAGTAGTATAGGGACGGGACAGGGATCCTACGAGCAGTACTTC
TRBJ2-2 | . | TRBV28 | . | CASSTTGSQTGELFF | TGTGCCAGCAGTACCACAGGGTCCCAAACCGGGGAGCTGTTTTTT
TRBJ1-2 | . | TRBV29-1 | TRBD1 | CSARFGQGYGYTF | TGCAGCGCCCGTTTTGGACAGGGATATGGCTACACCTTC
TRBJ1-1 | . | TRBV12-3/TRBV12-4 | . | CAIHISGNGIFF | TGTGCCATACACATCTCAGGTAACGGGATTTTCTTT
TRBJ2-2 | . | TRBV6-5 | . | CASSWTPRGELFF | TGTGCCAGCAGTTGGACTCCTCGCGGGGAGCTGTTTTTT
TRBJ2-3 | . | TRBV21-1 | . | CASRDRPGIVYPPWVTDTQYF | TGTGCCAGCAGGGACCGCCCAGGGATAGTCTATCCTCCTTGGGTCACAGATACGCAGTATTTT
TRBJ2-3 | . | TRBV24-1 | TRBD1 | CATRGTAVTDTQYF | TGTGCCACCAGGGGGACAGCCGTCACAGATACGCAGTATTTT
TRBJ1-4 | . | TRBV12-5 | . | CASGLYDRNYEKLFF | TGTGCTAGTGGTTTGTATGACAGAAATTATGAAAAACTGTTTTTT
TRBJ1-5 | . | TRBV7-9 | . | CASSSRDNQPQHF | TGTGCCAGCAGCTCCCGGGACAATCAGCCCCAGCATTTT
TRBJ1-6 | once | TRBV27 | TRBD1 | CASSLQGANSPLHF | TGTGCCAGCAGTCTACAGGGGGCTAATTCACCCCTCCACTTT
TRBJ2-1 | . | TRBV6-1 | . | CASSEIFWASSYNEQFF | TGTGCCAGCAGTGAAATCTTTTGGGCCAGCTCCTACAATGAGCAGTTCTTC
TRBJ2-7 | once | TRBV30 | . | CAWSVSLVEQYF | TGTGCCTGGAGTGTAAGCCTTGTCGAGCAGTACTTC
TRBJ2-3 | . | TRBV5-4 | TRBD2 | CASSGTSGRRGGTDTQYF | TGTGCCAGCAGCGGCACTAGCGGGAGAAGGGGTGGGACAGATACGCAGTATTTT
TRBJ2-1 | . | TRBV4-1 | TRBD1 | CASSKTGERRPSSYNEQFF | TGCGCCAGCAGCAAGACAGGGGAGAGGCGCCCGAGCTCCTACAATGAGCAGTTCTTC
TRBJ2-5 | . | TRBV10-3 | . | CAISESQYQETQYF | TGTGCCATCAGTGAGTCGCAGTACCAAGAGACCCAGTACTTC
TRBJ2-5 | . | TRBV28 | TRBD2 | CAISLAGEVGETQYF | TGTGCCATCTCCCTAGCGGGAGAGGTGGGAGAGACCCAGTACTTC
TRBJ2-2 | . | TRBV2 | TRBD2 | CARGVAGTSGSFNTGELFF | TGTGCCAGAGGAGTCGCGGGGACTAGCGGGAGTTTTAACACCGGGGAGCTGTTTTTT
TRBJ1-4 | . | TRBV24-1 | . | CATSQGSNEKLFF | TGTGCCACCTCACAGGGATCCAATGAAAAACTGTTTTTT
TRBJ2-3 | . | TRBV6-5 | TRBD1 | CASRPGQGADTQYF | TGTGCCAGCAGGCCGGGACAGGGTGCAGATACGCAGTATTTT
TRBJ1-5 | . | TRBV18 | TRBD1 | CASSVYQGDQPQHF | TGTGCCAGCTCCGTCTACCAGGGGGATCAGCCCCAGCATTTT
TRBJ2-3 | . | TRBV6-5 | . | CASSYRGSANPDTQYF | TGTGCCAGCAGTTATAGGGGGTCGGCTAACCCAGATACGCAGTATTTT
TRBJ2-3 | . | TRBV19 | TRBD2 | CASSRGGSPDTQYF | TGTGCCAGTAGTCGGGGCGGGAGCCCCGATACGCAGTATTTT
TRBJ2-3 | . | TRBV7-3 | TRBD2 | CASSLVGLAGAKDTQYF | TGTGCCAGCAGCTTAGTCGGTCTAGCGGGAGCTAAAGATACGCAGTATTTT
TRBJ2-1 | . | TRBV9 | TRBD2 | CASSRRRLAGGLYNEQFF | TGTGCCAGCAGCCGTCGACGATTAGCGGGGGGACTTTACAATGAGCAGTTCTTC
TRBJ2-6 | . | TRBV7-3 | . | CASSFNRAGANVLTF | TGTGCCAGCAGCTTTAACAGGGCTGGGGCCAACGTCCTGACTTTC
TRBJ1-4 | . | TRBV7-8 | TRBD1 | CASSLSGQGRWVF | TGTGCCAGCAGCTTATCGGGACAGGGGCGATGGGTTTTT
TRBJ2-7 | . | TRBV5-1 | . | CASSRERFITEQYF | TGCGCCAGCAGCCGAGAACGGTTTATAACGGAGCAGTACTTC
TRBJ1-5 | . | TRBV12-3/TRBV12-4 | . | CASSFQFNQPQHF | TGTGCCAGCAGTTTCCAGTTCAATCAGCCCCAGCATTTT
TRBJ1-5 | . | TRBV6-5 | . | CASSLDRYQPQHF | TGTGCCAGCAGTCTGGACAGATATCAGCCCCAGCATTTT
TRBJ2-2 | . | TRBV11-2 | TRBD2 | CASSLSASGGHTGELFF | TGTGCCAGCAGCTTAAGTGCTAGCGGGGGTCACACCGGGGAGCTGTTTTTT
TRBJ1-1 | once | TRBV28 | . | CASNPRIIDSFMNTEAFF | TGTGCCAGCAACCCAAGAATTATTGACAGCTTCATGAACACTGAAGCTTTCTTT
TRBJ1-1 | . | TRBV19 | . | CASSISGGNTEAFF | TGTGCCAGTAGTATTTCCGGGGGGAACACTGAAGCTTTCTTT
TRBJ2-3 | . | TRBV5-1 | . | CASSVASWSSDTQYF | TGCGCCAGCAGCGTTGCGAGTTGGTCCTCAGATACGCAGTATTTT
TRBJ1-2 | . | TRBV12-3/TRBV12-4 | . | CASSLARHGYTF | TGTGCCAGCAGTTTAGCGAGGCATGGCTACACCTTC
TRBJ1-4 | . | TRBV7-6 | TRBD1 | CASSRRGQGSEKLFF | TGTGCCAGCAGCCGACGGGGACAGGGAAGTGAAAAACTGTTTTTT
TRBJ1-5 | . | TRBV18 | . | CASSPLSGKSPQPQHF | TGTGCCAGCTCACCCCTTTCCGGGAAATCCCCTCAGCCCCAGCATTTT
TRBJ2-7 | . | TRBV4-1 | TRBD1 | CASSQGTGRAYEQYF | TGCGCCAGCAGCCAGGGGACAGGGAGAGCCTACGAGCAGTACTTC
TRBJ2-3 | . | TRBV6-4 | . | CASSTGGHTDTQYF | TGTGCCAGCAGTACGGGGGGACACACAGATACGCAGTATTTT
TRBJ1-4 | . | TRBV7-2 | TRBD1 | CASSLDATGTEKLFF | TGTGCCAGCAGCTTAGACGCGACAGGGACTGAAAAACTGTTTTTT
TRBJ1-1 | . | TRBV19 | . | CASSAGWDTEAFF | TGTGCCAGTAGTGCAGGGTGGGACACTGAAGCTTTCTTT
TRBJ1-4 | . | TRBV3-1/TRBV3-2 | TRBD1 | CASSQDAGGLEKLFF | TGTGCCAGCAGCCAAGATGCAGGGGGTCTTGAAAAACTGTTTTTT
TRBJ2-7 | . | TRBV6-5 | . | CASSQNRAPYEQYF | TGTGCCAGCAGTCAAAACAGGGCCCCCTACGAGCAGTACTTC
TRBJ2-5 | . | TRBV19 | . | CASSLLGGLGETQYF | TGTGCCAGTAGCCTCCTGGGGGGGCTAGGGGAGACCCAGTACTTC
TRBJ1-4 | . | TRBV2 | . | CASSELRSTNEKLFF | TGTGCCAGCAGTGAACTGAGGTCAACTAATGAAAAACTGTTTTTT
TRBJ2-2 | . | TRBV30 | TRBD1 | CAWSRTGGTGELFF | TGTGCCTGGAGCCGGACAGGGGGCACCGGGGAGCTGTTTTTT
TRBJ1-3 | . | TRBV28 | . | CASSLAGTGNTIYF | TGTGCCAGCAGTTTAGCGGGAACCGGAAACACCATATATTTT
TRBJ1-4 | . | TRBV28 | . | CASSSPQVRNEKLFF | TGTGCCAGCAGTTCGCCACAGGTCCGTAATGAAAAACTGTTTTTT
TRBJ1-2 | . | TRBV6-5 | TRBD1 | CASTRDRVRYTF | TGTGCCAGCACCAGAGACAGGGTCCGCTACACCTTC
TRBJ2-7 | . | TRBV3-1/TRBV3-2 | TRBD1 | CASSQGTGYNEQYF | TGTGCCAGCAGCCAAGGGACAGGGTACAACGAGCAGTACTTC
TRBJ2-5 | . | TRBV28 | . | CASSFPGLETQYF | TGTGCCAGCAGTTTTCCCGGGTTAGAGACCCAGTACTTC
TRBJ1-2 | few | TRBV6-5 | TRBD1 | CASTNGQGRGYTF | TGTGCCAGCACCAACGGACAGGGACGTGGCTACACCTTC
TRBJ1-1 | . | TRBV19 | . | CASSSRAQNTEAFF | TGTGCCAGTAGTAGCAGGGCTCAGAACACTGAAGCTTTCTTT
TRBJ1-6 | . | TRBV27 | . | CASGGRTSPLHF | TGTGCCAGTGGGGGGAGGACCTCACCCCTCCACTTT
TRBJ1-6 | few | TRBV19 | . | CASSIGQARSYNSPLHF | TGTGCCAGTAGTATAGGACAGGCGCGCTCCTATAATTCACCCCTCCACTTT
TRBJ1-5 | . | TRBV19 | TRBD1 | CASRKFLGQINQPQHF | TGTGCCAGTCGAAAATTTCTGGGACAGATCAATCAGCCCCAGCATTTT